These T cell receptor beta chains were read from a single sample in a study of T cell changes during pregnancy in multiple sclerosis. Assay used: immunoSEQ multiplex PCR; TCRdb lists only in-frame clones, some missing. This table holds about 100,000 clones, approximately 94% found once. Sequencing used peripheral blood, obtained before pregnancy. These TCRs come from a female donor with multiple sclerosis, enrolled in a pregnancy study. The CDR3 runs from the conserved cysteine through the conserved F or W. Each record gives: J gene, V gene, CDR3 protein.

>TRBJ1-5|TRBV4-1
CASSQWGPDRGSHSNQPQHF
>TRBJ1-2|TRBV6-5
CASRTTGGGYTF
>TRBJ2-3|TRBV4-3
CASSQDQVGDTSTDTQYF
>TRBJ1-1|TRBV2
CASRGGEAFF
>TRBJ2-5|TRBV5-4
CASSLDRAGGQETQYF
>TRBJ2-7|TRBV4-1
CASSQEPRLHQYF
>TRBJ2-1|TRBV5-8
CASSPSRSSYNEQFF
>TRBJ2-1|TRBV4-2
CASSQAGSGGRANEQFF
>TRBJ1-1|TRBV13
CASSSRDRVNTEAFF
>TRBJ2-7|TRBV7-2
CASRLAGVNEQYF
>TRBJ2-7|TRBV27
CASSSGQGRNWNYEQYF
>TRBJ2-3|TRBV9
CASSLGTSGSDTQYF
>TRBJ2-5|TRBV6-1
CASSGGGPETQYF
>TRBJ1-1|TRBV6-1
CASSDRARDTEAFF
>TRBJ1-2|TRBV7-9
CASSSPTGSDGYTF
>TRBJ1-4|TRBV4-2
CASSRTGPATNEKLFF
>TRBJ1-1|TRBV6-1
CASSAMDRAGTEAFF
>TRBJ2-3|TRBV6-6
CASSYVSLATDTQYF